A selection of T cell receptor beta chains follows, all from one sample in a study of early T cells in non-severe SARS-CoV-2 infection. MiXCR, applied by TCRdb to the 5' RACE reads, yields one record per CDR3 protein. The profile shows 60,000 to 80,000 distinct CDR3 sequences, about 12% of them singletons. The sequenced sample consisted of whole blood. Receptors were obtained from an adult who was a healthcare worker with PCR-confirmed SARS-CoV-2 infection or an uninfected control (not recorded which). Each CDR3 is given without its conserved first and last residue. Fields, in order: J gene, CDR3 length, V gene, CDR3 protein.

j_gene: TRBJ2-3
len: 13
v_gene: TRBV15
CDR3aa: ATSRGLAGTDTQY

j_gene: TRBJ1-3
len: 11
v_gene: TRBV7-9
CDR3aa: ASSSIQGNTIY

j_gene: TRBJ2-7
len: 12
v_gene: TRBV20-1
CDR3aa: SARDSTDYYEQY

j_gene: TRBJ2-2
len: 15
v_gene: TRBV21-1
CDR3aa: ASSPGGARHGVGELF

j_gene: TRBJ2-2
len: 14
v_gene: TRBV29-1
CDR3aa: SVLGLAEPNTGELF

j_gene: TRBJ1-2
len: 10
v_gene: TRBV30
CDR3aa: AWTLGSYGYT

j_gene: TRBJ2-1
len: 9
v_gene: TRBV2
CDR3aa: ASSDRVEQF

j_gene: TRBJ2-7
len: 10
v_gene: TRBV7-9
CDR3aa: ASSQTAYEQY

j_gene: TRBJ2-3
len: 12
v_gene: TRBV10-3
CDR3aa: AISEGMRTDTQY

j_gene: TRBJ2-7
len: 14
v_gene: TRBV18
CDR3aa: ASSLSGLAAAYEQY

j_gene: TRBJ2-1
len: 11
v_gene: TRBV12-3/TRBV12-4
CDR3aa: ASTQAWGLEQF

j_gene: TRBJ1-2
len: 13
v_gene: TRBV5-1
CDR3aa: ASSLAVEGADGYT

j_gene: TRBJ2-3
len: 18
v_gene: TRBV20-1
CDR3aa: SAIPGTGALAGGGTDTQY

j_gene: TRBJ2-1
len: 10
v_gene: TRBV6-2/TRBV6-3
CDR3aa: ASTHLTNEQF

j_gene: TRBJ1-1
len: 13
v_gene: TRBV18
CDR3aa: ASSPRQEMNTEAF

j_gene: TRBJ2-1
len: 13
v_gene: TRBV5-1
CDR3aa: ASSLVAGAYNEQF

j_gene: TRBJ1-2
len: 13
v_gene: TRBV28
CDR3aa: ASSLNRDGGYGYT

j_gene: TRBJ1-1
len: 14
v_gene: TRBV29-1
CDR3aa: SVEDQGTDHPRGAF

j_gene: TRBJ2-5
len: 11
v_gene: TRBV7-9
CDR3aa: ASSRGGWETQY

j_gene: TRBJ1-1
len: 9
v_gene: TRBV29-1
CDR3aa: SGSSDPPAF

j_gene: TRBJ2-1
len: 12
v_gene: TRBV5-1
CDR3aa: ASSSATSANEQF

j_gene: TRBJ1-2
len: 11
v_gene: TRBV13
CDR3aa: ASSLEGAYGYT

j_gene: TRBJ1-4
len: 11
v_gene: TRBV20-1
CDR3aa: SASGGGPEKLF

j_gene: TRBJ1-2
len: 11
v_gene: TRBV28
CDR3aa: ASRAPTVYGYT

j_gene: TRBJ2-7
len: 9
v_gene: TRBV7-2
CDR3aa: ASSPLREQY

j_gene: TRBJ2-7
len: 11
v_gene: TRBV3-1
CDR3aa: ASSLTGGYEQY

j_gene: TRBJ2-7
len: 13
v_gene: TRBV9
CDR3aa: ASSPMAGGHCEQY

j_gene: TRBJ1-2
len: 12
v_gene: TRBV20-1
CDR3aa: SARTGQGNYGYT

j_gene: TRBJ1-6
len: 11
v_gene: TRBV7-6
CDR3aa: ASSPGQALPLH

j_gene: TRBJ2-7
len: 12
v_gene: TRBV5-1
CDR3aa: ASTGETSGYEQY

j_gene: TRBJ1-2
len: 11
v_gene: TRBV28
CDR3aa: ASSPQGEGGYT

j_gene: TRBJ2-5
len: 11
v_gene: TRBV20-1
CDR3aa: SASAVAEETQY

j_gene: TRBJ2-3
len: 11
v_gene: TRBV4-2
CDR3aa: ASSHQKGDTQY

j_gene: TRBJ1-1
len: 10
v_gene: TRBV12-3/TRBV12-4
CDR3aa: ASSQDRGRAF

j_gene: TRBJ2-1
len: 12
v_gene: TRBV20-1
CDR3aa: SAKARDRGYEQF

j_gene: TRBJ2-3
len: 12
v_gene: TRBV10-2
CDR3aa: ASRGLVHTDTQY

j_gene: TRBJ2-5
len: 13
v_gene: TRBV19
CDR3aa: ASSIQATGQETQY

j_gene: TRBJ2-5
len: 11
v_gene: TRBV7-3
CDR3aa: ASSPGTQETQY

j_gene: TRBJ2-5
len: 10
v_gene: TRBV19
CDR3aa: ASSLIGGAQY

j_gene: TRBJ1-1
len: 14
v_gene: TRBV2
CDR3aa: ASSPRTGGVGTEAF

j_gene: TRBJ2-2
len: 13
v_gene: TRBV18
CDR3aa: ASSVGAGLTGELF

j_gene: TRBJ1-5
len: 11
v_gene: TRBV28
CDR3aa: ASSDRKSQPQH

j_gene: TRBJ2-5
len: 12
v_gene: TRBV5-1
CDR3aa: ASSSGTPLETQY

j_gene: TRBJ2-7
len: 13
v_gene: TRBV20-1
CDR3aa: SARGSGTGNYEQY

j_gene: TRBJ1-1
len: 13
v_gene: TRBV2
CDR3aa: ASSEAQRLGTEAF

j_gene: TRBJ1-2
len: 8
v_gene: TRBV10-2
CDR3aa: ASKDYGYT

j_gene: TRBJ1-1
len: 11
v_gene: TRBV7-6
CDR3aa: ASSGDKNTEAF

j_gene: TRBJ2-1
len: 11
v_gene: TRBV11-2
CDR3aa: ASSLSASVEQF

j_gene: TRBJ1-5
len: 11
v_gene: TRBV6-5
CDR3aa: ASSYDAVGAQH

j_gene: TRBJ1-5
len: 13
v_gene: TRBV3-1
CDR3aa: ASSRGTASNQPQH

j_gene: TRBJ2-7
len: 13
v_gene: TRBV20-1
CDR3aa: SALGLAGGLYEQY

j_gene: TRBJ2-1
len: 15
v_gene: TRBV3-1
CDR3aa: ASSQELGRGRDNEQF

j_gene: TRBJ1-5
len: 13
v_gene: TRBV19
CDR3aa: ASCPGTASNQPQH

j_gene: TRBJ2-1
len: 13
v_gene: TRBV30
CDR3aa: AWSRSLGGYNEQF

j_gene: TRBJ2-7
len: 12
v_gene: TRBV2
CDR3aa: ASNLGGVRYEQY

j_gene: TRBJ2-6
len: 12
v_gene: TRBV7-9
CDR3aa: ASSRSSGANVLT

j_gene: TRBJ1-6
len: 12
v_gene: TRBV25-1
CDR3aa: ASSEYRGNSPLH